These 14 T cell receptor beta chains were all obtained from the same sample, sequenced in a study of T cells in Graves' hyperthyroidism and ophthalmopathy. What was amplified from RNA transcripts were TCR beta CDR3 regions. The TCR CDR3 was amplified in a first-round RT-PCR using the HTBI primer set. TCRdb reprocessed the multiplex PCR reads via MiXCR and lists one record per CDR3 protein. The sample contains around 250,000 distinct CDR3 sequences, more than 14% of which appear only once. Material: blood. The receptors stem from a woman between 40 and 50 years old with Graves' hyperthyroidism that later progressed to Graves' ophthalmopathy.

This clonotype has just a few counts. The rearrangement links TRBV4-2 to TRBJ1-1, with D possibly TRBD1 on 5 matching bases. The CDR3 is made up of 17 amino acids. Germline CDR1 reads LGHNA; CDR2 reads YNFKEQ. V lost 0 bases to trimming and J lost 4 bases, with 18 bases between them. CDR3 amino acids: CASSQDRGPGSGTEAFF. The CDR3 nucleotides are TGTGCCAGCAGCCAAGATCGTGGGCCAGGGTCGGGCACTGAAGCTTTCTTT.

This clonotype occurred many times. The rearrangement joins TRBV24-1 to TRBJ2-7, with 8 bases matching TRBD1. Per the germline V gene, CDR1 is KGHDR and CDR2 is SFDVKD. Trimming removed 1 base from V and 5 bases from J; junction bases left unmatched: 12. This CDR3 spans 17 amino acids. CDR3 sequence reads: CATSDFQGAVRGDEQYF. CDR3 nucleotides: TGTGCCACCAGTGATTTTCAGGGGGCGGTGCGAGGGGACGAGCAGTACTTC.

This clonotype was seen at least ten times. The J gene is TRBJ2-5, the V gene TRBV9, with TRBD1 matching over 7 bases. V shed 5 bases and J 5 bases; nucleotides not matched to a gene: 6. Germline CDR1 and CDR2: SGDLS and YYNGEE. The CDR3 has 13 residues. CDR3 DNA sequence: TGTGCCAGCAGGGGACAGAGGACGGAGACCCAGTACTTC. Its translation is CASRGQRTETQYF.

This clonotype was detected ten times or more. V gene TRBV12-3 or TRBV12-4 combines with J gene TRBJ2-7; 8 positions match TRBD2. The length of the CDR3 is 14 residues. Trimming cost V 5 bases and J 4 bases; bases outside gene matches: 7. The CDR3 loop is CASSPSGSGYEQYF. DNA of the CDR3: TGTGCCAGCAGTCCAAGCGGGAGTGGTTACGAGCAGTACTTC.

In regard to this clonotype: Its ends do not fully match the called genes, so a read error is possible. This chain uses TRBV7-7 with TRBJ2-7; 9 positions match TRBD2. This CDR3 comprises 16 residues. Germline V lookup: CDR1 SSHAT, CDR2 FNYEAQ (reference sequence). The CDR3, as DNA: TGTGCTAGCAGCTTAAAGTTTGGGCTAGCGGGGTACGAGCAGTACTTC. This sequence encodes CASSLKFGLAGYEQYF. Full variable domain (rest looked up from reference TRBV7-7 and TRBJ2-7): GAGVSQSPRYKVTKRGQDVTLRCDPISSHATLYWYQQALGQGPEFLTYFNYEAQPDKSGLPSDRFSAERPEGSISTLTIQRTEQRDSAMYRCASSLKFGLAGYEQYFGPGTRLTVT.

This clonotype was recorded a few times. This may come from a read error, since a much larger clone is one base off. This sequence joins TRBV6-1 and TRBJ1-4; D is unresolved. The V end was cut by 6 bases, the J end by 8 bases, with 19 bases between. There are 15 residues in the CDR3. Germline V CDR1 and CDR2: MNHNS, SASEGT. The CDR3 here is CASSRTPGIVEKLFF. DNA of the CDR3: TGTGCCAGCAGCAGAACACCAGGAATAGTGGAAAAACTGTTTTTT.

This clonotype appeared once. The chain is built from TRBV2 and TRBJ2-7; 7 bases map to TRBD1. Per germline, CDR1 SNHLY and CDR2 FYNNEI. This CDR3 region has 14 residues. V shed 4 bases, J shed 7 bases, and the junction held 10 bases outside the gene matches. The CDR3 spells CASSGQGNIVEQYF. For the CDR3, the DNA is TGTGCCAGCAGTGGACAGGGTAATATAGTAGAGCAGTACTTC.

Ten or more counts support this clonotype. This chain links TRBV11-2 with TRBJ1-1; possibly TRBD1 for D (5 bases). V dropped 3 bases and J dropped 0 bases, with 14 bases sitting between them. The CDR3 runs 16 residues. Germline V gives CDR1 SGHAT, CDR2 FQNNGV. CDR3 DNA: TGTGCCAGCAGCTTTTCTATTGAGGGGTTGAACACTGAAGCTTTCTTT. Encoded protein: CASSFSIEGLNTEAFF.

This clonotype has a count of ten or more. V usage is TRBV25-1 and J usage is TRBJ2-7; 8 bases agree with TRBD1. J gave up 3 bases and V 8 bases, and 6 bases lay outside the gene matches. CDR3 size: 13 residues. Looked up from germline, CDR1 is MGHDK and CDR2 is SYGVNS. CDR3 DNA sequence: TGTGCCAGCGCAGGGGGCAGTATCTACGAGCAGTACTTC. Amino acid sequence: CASAGGSIYEQYF.

This clonotype was picked up many times. The rearrangement joins TRBV20-1 to TRBJ1-3; D ambiguous. This CDR3 spans 16 amino acids. Germline CDR1 and CDR2: DFQATT and SNEGSKA (reference sequence). V gave up 3 bases and J gave up 0 bases, with 15 bases separating them. The CDR3 spells CSASPPDRFSGNTIYF. The CDR3 nucleotides read TGCAGTGCTAGCCCTCCGGACCGATTCTCTGGAAACACCATATATTTT.

The gene calls are TRBV28 and TRBJ2-1; 14 nucleotides match TRBD2. The CDR3 is 16 amino acids. The V segment lost 6 bases and the J segment 8 bases; nucleotides outside the gene matches: 9. Germline V CDR1 and CDR2: MDHEN, SYDVKM. The CDR3 DNA follows: TGTGCCAGCAGCGACGGGACTAGCGGGAGCTTTGATGAGCAGTTCTTC. This encodes CASSDGTSGSFDEQFF.

The rearrangement links TRBV10-3 to TRBJ2-2; 10 positions match TRBD2. Germline V gene data show CDR1 as ENHRY and CDR2 as SYGVKD. With V trimmed by 1 base and J by 4 bases, 3 bases remained unmatched. This CDR3 region has 16 residues. This CDR3 reads CAISELLAGGTGELFF. The CDR3 DNA sequence: TGTGCCATCAGTGAGTTGTTAGCGGGGGGCACCGGGGAGCTGTTTTTT.

This clonotype was detected many times. The chain carries TRBV28 and TRBJ2-7; the match to TRBD1 covers 12 bases. Germline V gene lookup returns CDR1 MDHEN and CDR2 SYDVKM. CDR3 size: 15 residues. J was trimmed by 6 bases and V by 1 base; bases with no gene match: 4. Written as DNA, the CDR3 is TGTGCCAGCAGTTTATCCGGGACAGGGGGCGGCGAGCAGTACTTC. Amino acids: CASSLSGTGGGEQYF.

This clonotype turned up a few times. The chain uses TRBV19 and TRBJ1-5; 8 bases are shared with TRBD1. Germline loops: CDR1 LNHDA, CDR2 SQIVND (reference sequence). J was trimmed by 6 bases and V by 3 bases; bases with no gene match: 4. The CDR3 is 14 amino acids. CDR3 amino acids: CASSIGTGSQPQHF. The CDR3 nucleotides are TGTGCCAGTAGTATTGGGACAGGATCTCAGCCCCAGCATTTT.